These 9 T cell receptor beta chains were sequenced from one sample in a study of shared clonotypes between healthy human individuals. TCRdb's copy holds only in-frame clones and misses some; the assay was immunoSEQ multiplex PCR. The sample holds approximately 460,000 clones, roughly four fifths seen once. Sequencing input: PBMCs. These receptor sequences come from a woman aged 35 to 49 in good health. Some clones in this sample may be carry-over from other donors' samples.

Regarding this clone: A read error likely explains this, since a far larger clone differs by one base. The V call is TRBV4-1, the J call TRBJ1-2; D gene unclear. The CDR3 is 14 residues long. Germline assignment: CDR1 MGHRA and CDR2 YSYEKL. V was cut by 3 bases and J by 5 bases, with 13 bases left in between. The CDR3 DNA follows: TGCGCCAGCAGCCATCTACCGGATCTGTATGGCTACACCTTC. This sequence encodes CASSHLPDLYGYTF.

J is TRBJ2-6 and V is TRBV30, with D tentatively TRBD1 (5 bases). V lost 0 bases and J lost 0, with 21 bases in between. The V gene's germline CDR1 is GTSNPN and CDR2 SVGIG (reference sequence). This CDR3 contains 20 residues. DNA of the CDR3: TGTGCCTGGAGTGTAGTGTTGGGGCGCTGGGCCCTCTCTGGGGCCAACGTCCTGACTTTC. As protein: CAWSVVLGRWALSGANVLTF. Based on the CDR3 plus reference TRBV30 and TRBJ2-6, the full variable domain is SQTIHQWPATLVQPVGSPLSLECTVEGTSNPNLYWYRQAAGRGLQLLFYSVGIGQISSEVPQNLSASRPQDRQFILSSKKLLLSDSGFYLCAWSVVLGRWALSGANVLTFGAGSRLTVL.

The V call is TRBV28, the J call TRBJ1-2, with D tentatively TRBD1 (6 bases). This CDR3 spans 13 amino acids. The germline V and J ends were trimmed by 3 bases and 8 bases, with 13 bases remaining between them. Germline V lookup: CDR1 MDHEN, CDR2 SYDVKM. In DNA form, the CDR3 reads TGTGCCAGCAGTTTTCAAGGGGGAGTGGGCTACACCTTC. Amino acids: CASSFQGGVGYTF.

The chain carries TRBV2 and TRBJ2-7; 7 nucleotides line up with TRBD2. The CDR3 has 14 amino acids. CDR1 and CDR2 (germline): SNHLY, FYNNEI. V was clipped by 2 bases and J by 4 bases; unmatched bases: 5. The CDR3 region has the DNA TGTGCCAGCAGTGAATGGCCTAGCGGTTACGAGCAGTACTTC. Translated: CASSEWPSGYEQYF.

This rearrangement joins TRBV29-1 to TRBJ2-5, with no clear D. CDR3 size: 12 residues. V was clipped by 7 bases and J by 1 base, with 10 bases between them. In germline, CDR1 is SQVTM, CDR2 ANQGSEA. CDR3 DNA sequence: TGCAGCGCCCGGTCCCCCCAAGAGACCCAGTACTTC. Translated, it gives CSARSPQETQYF.

This clone was observed a handful of times. V usage is TRBV28 and J usage is TRBJ2-6, with D possibly TRBD1 on 5 matching bases. Trimming removed 6 bases at V and 0 bases at J, with 12 bases between. This CDR3 has 16 amino acids. Germline values: CDR1 MDHEN, CDR2 SYDVKM. The CDR3 sequence is CASSPTGSSGANVLTF. In nucleotides, the CDR3 is TGTGCCAGCAGCCCCACAGGTAGCTCTGGGGCCAACGTCCTGACTTTC.

This clone turned up a few times. The chain combines TRBV4-2 with TRBJ1-3; 8 nucleotides match TRBD1. The germline CDR1 and CDR2 sequences are LGHNA and YNFKEQ. This CDR3 has 16 amino acids. V shed 6 bases and J 0 bases; nucleotides not matched to a gene: 7. CDR3 residues: CASSLAGGYSGNTIYF. In nucleotides, the CDR3 is TGTGCCAGCAGTTTGGCAGGGGGCTACTCTGGAAACACCATATATTTT.

The chain carries TRBV5-4 and TRBJ1-2; D is possibly TRBD1 (5 bases). CDR3 size: 13 residues. Germline V lookup: CDR1 SGHNT, CDR2 YYREEE (reference sequence). V lost 3 bases to trimming and J lost 2 bases, with 8 bases between them. DNA for the CDR3: TGTGCCAGCAGCTCGGGACTGAACTATGGCTACACCTTC. Amino acid sequence: CASSSGLNYGYTF.

This sequence joins TRBV10-3 and TRBJ2-2; maybe TRBD2 (6 bases). Per the germline V gene, CDR1 is ENHRY and CDR2 is SYGVKD. CDR3 size: 12 residues. The CDR3 here is CGYGTFTGELFF. The CDR3, as DNA: TGTGGATACGGGACTTTCACCGGGGAGCTGTTTTTT.